The T cell receptor (beta chain) under discussion was sequenced for a study of CD8 T cells in ankylosing spondylitis. This clonotype was observed many times. Its target is unknown. Whole-study results and caveats: CD8+ disease-linked clones were present at relatively low frequencies in blood. A TCR beta motif of several highly homologous variants seemed to mark ankylosing spondylitis blood.

Generation of TCR beta libraries employed quantitative 5'-RACE incorporating molecular barcodes. Each CDR3 protein gets one entry after TCRdb re-called the 5' RACE reads with MiXCR. Of about 540,000 distinct CDR3 sequences in the sample, roughly 12% were seen once. CDR3 size: 14 residues. V gave up 3 bases and J gave up 6 bases; unmatched junction bases: 6. Per the germline V gene, CDR1 is SGDLS and CDR2 is YYNGEE. The sample was blood, either unsorted or a sorted T cell fraction (not recorded which). The chain carries TRBV9 and TRBJ1-2; 9 nucleotides agree with TRBD1. This clonotype originated in a male donor with ankylosing spondylitis. Written as DNA, the CDR3 is TGTGCCAGCAGCGACCATACAGGGGGCAATGGCTACACCTTC. Protein sequence: CASSDHTGGNGYTF.